This entry lists 2 T cell receptor beta chains sequenced from one sample in a study of tumor-infiltrating lymphocytes in localized non-small cell lung cancer. TCRdb's table, derived via immunoSEQ multiplex PCR, lists solely in-frame clones and lacks some. The repertoire includes around 23,000 clones, around 78% of them detected once, and approximately 5.8% sits in the top ten. The specimen sequenced was lung tumor tissue. Source of these receptors: a human donor with non-small cell lung cancer.

As to this clone: The sample has other DNA sequences that encode this CDR3 too. V usage is TRBV18 and J usage is TRBJ2-2, with D possibly TRBD2 on 6 matching bases. The CDR3 totals 14 residues. The germline V and J ends were trimmed by 5 bases and 5 bases, with 12 bases remaining between them. In germline, CDR1 is KGHSH, CDR2 LQKENI. CDR3: CASSVRDWTGELFF. Here the CDR3 DNA reads TGTGCCAGCTCAGTCCGGGACTGGACCGGGGAGCTGTTTTTT.

About this clone itself: Mismatch with germline at one junction end may stem from a read error. This chain joins TRBV11-3 and TRBJ1-1; tentative D call: TRBD1 (6 bases). Germline values: CDR1 SGHNT, CDR2 YENEEA. There are 15 residues in the CDR3. CDR3 sequence: CASRDIQGMNTEAFF. The DNA of the CDR3 is TGTGCCAGCAGAGATATCCAGGGGATGAATACTGAAGCTTTCTTT.